This T cell receptor (beta chain) is drawn from a study of blood T cell repertoires in COVID-19. Whole-study context: Donors in the United States, Italy and Spain gave samples during acute or convalescent COVID-19. The analysed material was cDNA or gDNA that came from T cells, B-cell-depleted T cells, or PBMCs.

The table came from immunoSEQ multiplex PCR; TCRdb's copy has only in-frame clones and leaves some out. The sample shows 380,000 or so clones, around 90% of them seen only once. V was clipped by 0 bases and J by 8 bases, with 10 bases between them. CDR1 and CDR2 (germline): MRHNA, SNTAGT. The length of the CDR3 is 13 residues. The chain has TRBV6-4 and TRBJ1-2; no definite D call. The sequencing input was peripheral blood. The clonotype originates from a middle-aged man with acute or convalescent COVID-19. The CDR3 sequence is CASSDSSGLGYTF. CDR3 DNA: TGTGCCAGCAGTGACTCGAGCGGATTAGGCTACACCTTC.